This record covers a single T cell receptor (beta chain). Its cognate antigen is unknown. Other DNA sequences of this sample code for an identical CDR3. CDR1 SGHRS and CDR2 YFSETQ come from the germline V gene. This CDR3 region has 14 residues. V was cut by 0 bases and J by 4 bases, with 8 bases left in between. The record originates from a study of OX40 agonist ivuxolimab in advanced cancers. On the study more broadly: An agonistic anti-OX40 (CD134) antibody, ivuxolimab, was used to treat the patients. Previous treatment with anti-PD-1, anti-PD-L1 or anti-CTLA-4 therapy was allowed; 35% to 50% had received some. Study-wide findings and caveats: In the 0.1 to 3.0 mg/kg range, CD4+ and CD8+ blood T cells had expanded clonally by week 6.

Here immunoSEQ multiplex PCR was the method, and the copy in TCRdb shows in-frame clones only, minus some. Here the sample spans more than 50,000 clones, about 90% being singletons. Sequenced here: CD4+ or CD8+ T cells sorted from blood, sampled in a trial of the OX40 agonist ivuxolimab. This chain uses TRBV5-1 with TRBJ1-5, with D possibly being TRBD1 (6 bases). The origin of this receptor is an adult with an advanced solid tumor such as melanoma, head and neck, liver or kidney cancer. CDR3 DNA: TGCGCCAGCAGCTTGGGGACAGAGAATCAGCCCCAGCATTTT. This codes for CASSLGTENQPQHF.